These 21 T cell receptor beta chains originate from one sample sequenced in a study of PD-1 blockade in classical Hodgkin lymphoma. With no exception, relapse followed autologous stem cell transplantation in all patients, and brentuximab vedotin exposure varied. Sequencing used immunoSEQ multiplex PCR; TCRdb keeps in-frame clones, though not all of them. This sample has some 20,000 clones, with approximately 84% found just once. The sample consisted of peripheral blood mononuclear cells (PBMCs), taken at baseline. These receptors came from a human donor with classical Hodgkin lymphoma.

The chain has TRBV7-9 and TRBJ1-2; 7 nucleotides align to TRBD1. In germline, CDR1 is SEHNR, CDR2 FQNEAQ (reference sequence). The CDR3 runs to 14 residues. The trim removed 3 bases at V and 5 bases at J, leaving 6 bases unmatched. Here the CDR3 reads CASSFITGAYGYTF. CDR3 coding DNA: TGTGCCAGCAGCTTCATAACAGGGGCGTATGGCTACACCTTC. The full variable domain, completed using reference TRBV7-9 and TRBJ1-2, is DTGVSQNPRHKITKRGQNVTFRCDPISEHNRLYWYRQTLGQGPEFLTYFQNEAQLEKSRLLSDRFSAERPKGSFSTLEIQRTEQGDSAMYLCASSFITGAYGYTFGSGTRLTVV.

This rearrangement joins TRBV29-1 to TRBJ1-5; D remains unclear. The V and J ends lost 2 bases and 4 bases respectively, with 9 bases between them. The CDR3 extends over 13 amino acids. Germline loops: CDR1 SQVTM, CDR2 ANQGSEA. The CDR3 DNA sequence: TGCAGCGTTGAACAGGACCGAAATCAGCCCCAGCATTTT. It yields the protein CSVEQDRNQPQHF.

This clone was counted only a few times. The J gene is TRBJ2-1, the V gene TRBV27, with a weak D call TRBD2 (5 bases). The CDR3 loop spans 17 amino acids. V gave up 4 bases and J gave up 5 bases, with 21 bases separating them. CDR1 MNHEY and CDR2 SMNVEV come from the germline V gene (reference sequence). CDR3 amino acids: CASSSTGSAMGHNEQFF. The CDR3 nucleotides are TGTGCCAGCAGTTCCACGGGGAGTGCAATGGGTCACAATGAGCAGTTCTTC.

The rearrangement links TRBV5-1 to TRBJ1-4; 7 positions agree with TRBD1. Germline CDR1 SGHRS, CDR2 YFSETQ. V lost 0 bases to trimming and J lost 5 bases; unmatched junction nucleotides: 1. There are 14 residues in the CDR3. In nucleotides, the CDR3 is TGCGCCAGCAGCTTGGGACAGGGCAATGAAAAACTGTTTTTT. Amino acids: CASSLGQGNEKLFF.

The gene calls are TRBV7-8 and TRBJ1-1; 10 positions agree with TRBD1. Germline values: CDR1 SGHVS, CDR2 FQNEAQ. Trimming removed 5 bases from V and 6 bases from J; junction bases left unmatched: 12. The CDR3 has 16 residues. The DNA for the CDR3 is TGTGCCAGCAGCCCGCGACAGGGGGCATCGGTCGCTGAAGCTTTCTTT. This gives the protein CASSPRQGASVAEAFF. Together with reference TRBV7-8 and TRBJ1-1, the CDR3 gives the full variable domain: GAGVSQSPRYKVAKRGQDVALRCDPISGHVSLFWYQQALGQGPEFLTYFQNEAQLDKSGLPSDRFFAERPEGSVSTLKIQRTQQEDSAVYLCASSPRQGASVAEAFFGQGTRLTVV.

The genes are TRBV7-6 and TRBJ2-5; no reliable D call. The V end was cut by 2 bases, the J end by 1 base, with 8 bases between. This CDR3 comprises 14 residues. CDR1 is SGHVS, CDR2 FNYEAQ, per germline. The CDR3 sequence is CASSLSYFQETQYF. CDR3 nucleotides: TGTGCCAGCAGCTTAAGTTATTTCCAAGAGACCCAGTACTTC.

This clone was seen more than once but under ten times. The chain employs TRBV19 and TRBJ1-1, with 9 nucleotides matching TRBD1. In germline, CDR1 is LNHDA, CDR2 SQIVND (reference sequence). This CDR3 is built from 13 residues. V lost 7 bases to trimming and J lost 1 base; unmatched junction nucleotides: 1. CDR3 in amino acids: CASKQGANTEAFF. For the CDR3, the DNA is TGTGCCAGTAAACAGGGGGCGAACACTGAAGCTTTCTTT. Together with reference TRBV19 and TRBJ1-1, the CDR3 gives the full variable domain: DGGITQSPKYLFRKEGQNVTLSCEQNLNHDAMYWYRQDPGQGLRLIYYSQIVNDFQKGDIAEGYSVSREKKESFPLTVTSAQKNPTAFYLCASKQGANTEAFFGQGTRLTVV.

The V and J genes are TRBV7-8 and TRBJ1-2, with D unclear. Trimming took 4 bases from V and 4 from J, leaving 10 bases between them. Germline V gene lookup returns CDR1 SGHVS and CDR2 FQNEAQ. CDR3 length: 13 amino acids. The CDR3 region has the DNA TGTGCCAGCAGCTCAAGACTGCCCTATGGCTACACCTTC. Residues: CASSSRLPYGYTF.

This clone was observed a handful of times. The gene calls are TRBV9 and TRBJ1-6; D is unclear. V lost 3 bases, J lost 8 bases, and 12 bases lay in between. Germline V gene data show CDR1 as SGDLS and CDR2 as YYNGEE. The CDR3 runs to 14 residues. Here the CDR3 DNA reads TGTGCCAGCAGCGCCGGCCGTGGGGATTCACCCCTCCACTTT. It specifies CASSAGRGDSPLHF.

The rearrangement uses TRBV6-1 and TRBJ1-3; D possibly corresponds to TRBD1 (5 bases). The CDR3 runs to 12 residues. Germline V gene data show CDR1 as MNHNS and CDR2 as SASEGT. The V end lost 6 bases, the J end lost 4 bases, and 7 bases lay between the germline ends. The CDR3 spells CASRGEGNTIYF. DNA for the CDR3: TGTGCCAGCAGAGGGGAGGGAAACACCATATATTTT.

This clone was observed a single time. The chain links TRBV5-6 to TRBJ1-6, with TRBD1 matching over 8 bases. Germline-derived CDR1 and CDR2 are SGHDT and YYEEEE. This CDR3 has 19 amino acids. J gave up 0 bases and V 3 bases, and 11 bases lay outside the gene matches. As DNA, the CDR3 is TGTGCCAGCAGCTCGTTTCGGACAGGGCAAAACTCCTATAATTCACCCCTCCACTTT. Translation: CASSSFRTGQNSYNSPLHF.

The rearrangement joins TRBV7-2 to TRBJ2-3; no firm D call. Germline V gene data show CDR1 as SGHTA and CDR2 as FQGNSA. This CDR3 spans 13 amino acids. Trimming removed 1 base at V and 2 bases at J, with 4 bases between. CDR3 nucleotides: TGTGCCAGCAGCTTAGGCACCACAGATACGCAGTATTTT. It translates to CASSLGTTDTQYF. The whole variable domain, remainder taken from reference TRBV7-2 and TRBJ2-3, is GAGVSQSPSNKVTEKGKDVELRCDPISGHTALYWYRQSLGQGLEFLIYFQGNSAPDKSGLPSDRFSAERTGGSVSTLTIQRTQQEDSAVYLCASSLGTTDTQYFGPGTRLTVL.

The rearrangement links TRBV9 to TRBJ1-1, with 10 bases that match TRBD1. The CDR3 is made up of 19 amino acids. Trimming cost V 3 bases and J 1 base; bases outside gene matches: 15. CDR1 and CDR2 (germline): SGDLS, YYNGEE. The DNA of the CDR3 is TGTGCCAGCAGCGCACAGCCAGGGGACAGGGGCATAGGGAACACTGAAGCTTTCTTT. Translation gives CASSAQPGDRGIGNTEAFF. Full variable domain (remainder filled in from reference TRBV9 and TRBJ1-1): DSGVTQTPKHLITATGQRVTLRCSPRSGDLSVYWYQQSLDQGLQFLIQYYNGEERAKGNILERFSAQQFPDLHSELNLSSLELGDSALYFCASSAQPGDRGIGNTEAFFGQGTRLTVV.

The gene calls are TRBV6-5 and TRBJ1-6, with TRBD1 identical over 7 bases. The CDR3 is 14 residues long. Trimming removed 5 bases from V and 3 bases from J; junction bases left unmatched: 1. Germline V CDR1 and CDR2: MNHEY, SVGAGI. CDR3 residues: CASSRQGYNSPLHF. As DNA, the CDR3 is TGTGCCAGCAGTCGACAGGGCTATAATTCACCCCTCCACTTT.

The chain couples TRBV2 to TRBJ2-3; tentatively, D is TRBD2 (7 bases). Trimming took 6 bases from V and 1 from J, leaving 14 bases between them. Germline V gene data show CDR1 as SNHLY and CDR2 as FYNNEI. The CDR3 has 15 amino acids. The CDR3 DNA sequence: TGTGCCAGCAGCGTTCTAGGGGGGGGCACAGATACGCAGTATTTT. It codes for CASSVLGGGTDTQYF.

This clone was found once. The rearrangement uses TRBV28 and TRBJ2-2; D is uncertain. With 6 bases removed from V and 5 bases from J, the gap between germline ends came to 16 bases. Germline-derived CDR1 and CDR2 are MDHEN and SYDVKM. This CDR3 contains 15 residues. CDR3 region: CASRKESLLTGELFF. The CDR3 DNA reads as TGTGCCAGCAGAAAGGAGTCTCTTCTGACCGGGGAGCTGTTTTTT.

V gene TRBV28 combines with J gene TRBJ2-6, with 9 nucleotides matching TRBD1. Per germline, CDR1 MDHEN and CDR2 SYDVKM. CDR3 length: 17 residues. The CDR3 sequence: CASRRTGALSGANVLTF. The CDR3 DNA sequence: TGTGCATCAAGACGGACAGGGGCCCTCTCTGGGGCCAACGTCCTGACTTTC. Together with reference TRBV28 and TRBJ2-6, the CDR3 gives the full variable domain: DVKVTQSSRYLVKRTGEKVFLECVQDMDHENMFWYRQDPGLGLRLIYFSYDVKMKEKGDIPEGYSVSREKKERFSLILESASTNQTSMYLCASRRTGALSGANVLTFGAGSRLTVL.

The chain recombines TRBV28 with TRBJ1-5, with a possible D match to TRBD1 (6 bases). This CDR3 has 16 amino acids. Germline lookup yields CDR1 MDHEN and CDR2 SYDVKM. V gave up 0 bases and J gave up 0 bases, with 9 bases separating them. CDR3: CASSLWAGDSNQPQHF. The DNA for the CDR3 is TGTGCCAGCAGTTTATGGGCAGGGGATAGCAATCAGCCCCAGCATTTT.

The genes are TRBV10-3 and TRBJ2-2; tentatively, D is TRBD1 (6 bases). The CDR3 runs 15 residues. V dropped 5 bases and J dropped 5 bases, with 15 bases sitting between them. Per germline, CDR1 ENHRY and CDR2 SYGVKD. Here the CDR3 DNA reads TGTGCCATCAGTCGACAGGACCCGGGGACCGGGGAGCTGTTTTTT. Its translation is CAISRQDPGTGELFF.

The CDR3, as DNA: TGTGCCAGCTCAGCTTCCAAACGGGCAGGGCCCTACACTCAAGATCAGCCCCAGCATTTT. It encodes CASSASKRAGPYTQDQPQHF. The chain carries TRBV18 and TRBJ1-5, with D possibly TRBD1 on 5 matching bases. Germline CDR1 KGHSH, CDR2 LQKENI. V lost 5 bases and J 5 bases, leaving 31 bases between the germline ends. This CDR3 is 20 amino acids long.

This chain links TRBV27 with TRBJ2-5; TRBD1 is a possible D gene (6 bases). The germline V and J ends were trimmed by 3 bases and 5 bases, with 19 bases remaining between them. The germline gives CDR1 MNHEY, CDR2 SMNVEV (reference sequence). The CDR3 has 16 amino acids. CDR3: CASSFSGTTRSETQYF. For the CDR3, the DNA is TGTGCCAGCAGTTTTTCCGGGACAACGCGTAGTGAGACCCAGTACTTC.